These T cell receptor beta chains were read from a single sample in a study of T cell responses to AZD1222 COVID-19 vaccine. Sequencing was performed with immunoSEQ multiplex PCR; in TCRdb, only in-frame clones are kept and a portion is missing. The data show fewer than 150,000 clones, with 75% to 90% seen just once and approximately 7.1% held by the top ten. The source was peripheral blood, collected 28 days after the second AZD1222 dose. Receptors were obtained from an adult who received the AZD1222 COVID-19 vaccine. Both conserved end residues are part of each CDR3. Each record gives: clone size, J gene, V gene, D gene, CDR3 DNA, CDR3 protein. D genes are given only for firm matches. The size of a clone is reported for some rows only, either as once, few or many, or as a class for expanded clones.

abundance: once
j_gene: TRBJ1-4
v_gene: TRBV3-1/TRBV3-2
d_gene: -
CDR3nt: TGTGCCAGCAGCCAGTCCGGGACACAACTGTTTTTT
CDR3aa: CASSQSGTQLFF

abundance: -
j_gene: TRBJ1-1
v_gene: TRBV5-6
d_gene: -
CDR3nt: TGTGCCAGCAACTTCGGGTTTGAAGCTTTCTTT
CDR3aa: CASNFGFEAFF

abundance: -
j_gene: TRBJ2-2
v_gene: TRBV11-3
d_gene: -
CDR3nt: TGTGCCAGCAGCCCAAGGGTTGGTGGGGGTACCGGGGAGCTGTTTTTT
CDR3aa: CASSPRVGGGTGELFF

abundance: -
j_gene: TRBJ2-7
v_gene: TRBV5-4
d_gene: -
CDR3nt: TGTGCCAGCAGCTTGGGCGGGGCCACCTACGAGCAGTACTTC
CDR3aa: CASSLGGATYEQYF

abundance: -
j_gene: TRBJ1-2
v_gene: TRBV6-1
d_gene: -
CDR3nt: TGTGCCAGCAGTGAACAGGTCCACACCTTC
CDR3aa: CASSEQVHTF

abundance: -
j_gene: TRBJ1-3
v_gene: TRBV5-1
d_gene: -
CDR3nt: TGCGCCAGCAGCCCGGGACCTAGCTCTGGAAACACCATATATTTT
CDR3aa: CASSPGPSSGNTIYF

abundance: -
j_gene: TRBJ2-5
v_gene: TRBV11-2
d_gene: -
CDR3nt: TGTGCCAGCAGCTTAGAAAGGGGAGAGACCCAGTACTTC
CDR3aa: CASSLERGETQYF

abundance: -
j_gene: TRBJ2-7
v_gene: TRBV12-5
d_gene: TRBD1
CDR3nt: TGTGCTAGTGGTTCGGGGACAGGTCCAGGTGAGCAGTACTTC
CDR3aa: CASGSGTGPGEQYF

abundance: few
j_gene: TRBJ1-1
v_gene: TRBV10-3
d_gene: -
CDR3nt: TGTGCCATCAGTGAGGGCACAGTCAGGGGGAACACTGAAGCTTTCTTT
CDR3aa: CAISEGTVRGNTEAFF

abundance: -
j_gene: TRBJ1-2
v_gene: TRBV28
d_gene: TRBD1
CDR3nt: TGTGCCAGCAGTTTAGGACAGGGGGGCCGGAGCTATGGCTACACCTTC
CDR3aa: CASSLGQGGRSYGYTF

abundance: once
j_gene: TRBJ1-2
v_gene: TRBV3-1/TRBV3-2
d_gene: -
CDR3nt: TGTGCCAGCAGCGCGATCGGGTCGCAGGGGTACTATGGCTACACCTTC
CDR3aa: CASSAIGSQGYYGYTF

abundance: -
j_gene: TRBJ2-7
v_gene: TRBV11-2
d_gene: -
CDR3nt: TGTGCCAGCAGCTTAGATCTCGGGGATTACGAGCAGTACTTC
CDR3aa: CASSLDLGDYEQYF

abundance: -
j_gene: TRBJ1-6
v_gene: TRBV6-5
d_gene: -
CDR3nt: TGTGCCAGCAGTTACGTCAGTCGCTCCTATAATTCACCCCTCCACTTT
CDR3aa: CASSYVSRSYNSPLHF

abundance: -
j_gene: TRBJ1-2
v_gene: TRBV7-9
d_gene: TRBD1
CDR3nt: TGTGCCAGCAGCTCAACCGGGACAGGGGGCAGTAACTATGGCTACACCTTC
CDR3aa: CASSSTGTGGSNYGYTF

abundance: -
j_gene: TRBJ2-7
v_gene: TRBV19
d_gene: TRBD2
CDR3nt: TGTGCCAGTAGTATCCTAGCGGGAGCGGTCAACGAGCAGTACTTC
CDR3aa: CASSILAGAVNEQYF

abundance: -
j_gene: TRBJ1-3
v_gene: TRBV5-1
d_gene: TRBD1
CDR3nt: TGCGCCAGCCGACGTACACAGGGGACTGGAAACACCATATATTTT
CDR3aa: CASRRTQGTGNTIYF

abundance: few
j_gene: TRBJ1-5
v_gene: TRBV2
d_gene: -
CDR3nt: TGTGCCAGCAGTTCATCGGGGAATCAGCCCCAGCATTTT
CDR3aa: CASSSSGNQPQHF

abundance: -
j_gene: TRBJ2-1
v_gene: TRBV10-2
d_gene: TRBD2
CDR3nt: TGCGCCAGCACCTTAGGAACTAGCGGGGTGGCTGGTGAGCAGTTCTTC
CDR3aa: CASTLGTSGVAGEQFF

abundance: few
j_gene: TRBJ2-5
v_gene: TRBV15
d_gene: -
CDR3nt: TGTGCCACCAGCAGAGAAGGGTTGGGGGGCCAAGAGACCCAGTACTTC
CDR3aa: CATSREGLGGQETQYF

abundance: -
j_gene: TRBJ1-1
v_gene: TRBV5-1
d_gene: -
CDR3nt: TGCGCCAGCAGCTCCACTTATCAATCTGAAGCTTTCTTT
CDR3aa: CASSSTYQSEAFF

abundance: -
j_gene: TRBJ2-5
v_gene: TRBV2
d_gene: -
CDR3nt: TGTGCCAGCAGCAGGGACCAGCAAGAGACCCAGTACTTC
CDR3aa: CASSRDQQETQYF

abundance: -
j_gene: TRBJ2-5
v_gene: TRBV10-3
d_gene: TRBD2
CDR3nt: TGTGCCATCAGTGAGCCGGGACTAGCGGGGCAATCCGCCTGGGCCCAGTACTTC
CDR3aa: CAISEPGLAGQSAWAQYF

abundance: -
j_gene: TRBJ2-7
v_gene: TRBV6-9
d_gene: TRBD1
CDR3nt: TGTGCCCGCAGGGGGCACAGCTACGAGCAGTACTTC
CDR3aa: CARRGHSYEQYF

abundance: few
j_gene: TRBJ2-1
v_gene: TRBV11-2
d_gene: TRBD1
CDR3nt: TGTGCCAGCAGCTTAACGAGGACAGGGTCATACAATGAGCAGTTCTTC
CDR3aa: CASSLTRTGSYNEQFF

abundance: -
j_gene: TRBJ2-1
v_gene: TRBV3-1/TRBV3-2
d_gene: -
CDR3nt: TGTGCCAGCAGCCGTAGCATGGGACGGAACAATGAGCAGTTCTTC
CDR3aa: CASSRSMGRNNEQFF

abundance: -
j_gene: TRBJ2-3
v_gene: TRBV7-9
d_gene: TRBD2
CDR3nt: TGTGCCAGCAGCTTAGGGGCTAGCGGGGGGGATACGCAGTATTTT
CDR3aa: CASSLGASGGDTQYF

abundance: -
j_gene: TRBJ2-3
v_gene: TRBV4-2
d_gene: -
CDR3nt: TGTGCCAGCAGCCAAGATAATGTGGTTGGCATTGCTAGCACAGATACGCAGTATTTT
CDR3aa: CASSQDNVVGIASTDTQYF

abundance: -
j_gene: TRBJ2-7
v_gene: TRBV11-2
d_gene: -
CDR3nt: TGTGCCAGCAGCTTAGTGGCGAACGAGCAGTACTTC
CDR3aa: CASSLVANEQYF

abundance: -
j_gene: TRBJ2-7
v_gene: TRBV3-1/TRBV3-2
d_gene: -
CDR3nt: TGTGCCAGCAGCCAAGGTCCTGGGGTCTCCTACGAGCAGTACTTC
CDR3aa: CASSQGPGVSYEQYF

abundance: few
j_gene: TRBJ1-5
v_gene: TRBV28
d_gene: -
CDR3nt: TGTGCCAGCAGGCGAGGAGGGTCCAATCAGCCCCAGCATTTT
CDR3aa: CASRRGGSNQPQHF

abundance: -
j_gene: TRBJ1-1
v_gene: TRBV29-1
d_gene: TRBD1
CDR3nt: TGCAGCGTCAAACCGGGACAGGGGACTGAAGCTTTCTTT
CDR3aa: CSVKPGQGTEAFF

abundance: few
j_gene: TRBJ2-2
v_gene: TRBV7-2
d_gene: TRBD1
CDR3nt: TGTGCCAGCAGCTTATGGGCAGGGGGCCGATGGAGCACCGGGGAGCTGTTTTTT
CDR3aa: CASSLWAGGRWSTGELFF

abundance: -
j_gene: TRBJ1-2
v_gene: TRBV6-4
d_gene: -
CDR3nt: TGTGCCAGCAGTGCAGGGATGGATGGCTACACCTTC
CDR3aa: CASSAGMDGYTF

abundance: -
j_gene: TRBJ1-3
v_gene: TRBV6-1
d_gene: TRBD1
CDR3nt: TGTGCCAGCAGTGAATTTGACAGGGGGCGCATTTCTGGAAACACCATATATTTT
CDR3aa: CASSEFDRGRISGNTIYF

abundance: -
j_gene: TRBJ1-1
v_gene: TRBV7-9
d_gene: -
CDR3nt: TGTGCCAGCAGCCCCCAAGCCAGGGGAAACATGAACACTGAAGCTTTCTTT
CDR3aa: CASSPQARGNMNTEAFF

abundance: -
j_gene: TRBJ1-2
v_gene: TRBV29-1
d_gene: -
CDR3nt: TGCAGCGTTGATACTTTCGGCAGTTCTTATGGCTACACCTTC
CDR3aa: CSVDTFGSSYGYTF

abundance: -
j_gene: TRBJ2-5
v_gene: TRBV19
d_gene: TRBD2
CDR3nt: TGTGCCAGTAGGGTGACTAGCGGGGGGACGGAGACCCAGTACTTC
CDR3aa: CASRVTSGGTETQYF

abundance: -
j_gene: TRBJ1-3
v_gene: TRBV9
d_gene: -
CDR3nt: TGTGCCAGCAAACGGGGGGGCGGAAACACCATATATTTT
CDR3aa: CASKRGGGNTIYF

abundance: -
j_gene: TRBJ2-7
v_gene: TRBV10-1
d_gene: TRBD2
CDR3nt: TGCGCCAGCAGCGCGGGACTAGCGGGACCCTACGAGCAGTACTTC
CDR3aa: CASSAGLAGPYEQYF

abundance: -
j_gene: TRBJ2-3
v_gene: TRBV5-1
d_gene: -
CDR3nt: TGCGCCAGCAGCCCCCGGGGCAGGGCGCCAGATACGCAGTATTTT
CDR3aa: CASSPRGRAPDTQYF

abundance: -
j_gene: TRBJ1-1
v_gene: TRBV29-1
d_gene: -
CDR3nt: TGCAGCGTTGTCCAGGAGATCCTGAACACTGAAGCTTTCTTT
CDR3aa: CSVVQEILNTEAFF

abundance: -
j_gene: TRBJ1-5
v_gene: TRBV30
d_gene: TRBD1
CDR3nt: TGTGCCTGGAGCCCAGGACAGGGCTATCAGCCCCAGCATTTT
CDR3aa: CAWSPGQGYQPQHF

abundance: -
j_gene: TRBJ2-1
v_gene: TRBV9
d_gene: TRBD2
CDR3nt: TGTGCCAGCAGCCCACGGACTAGCCCATACAATGAGCAGTTCTTC
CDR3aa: CASSPRTSPYNEQFF

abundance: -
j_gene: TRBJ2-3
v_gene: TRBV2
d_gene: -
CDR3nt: TGTGCCAGCAGGGACCCGAGCCGGGGGCGAGCACCAGATACGCAGTATTTT
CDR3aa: CASRDPSRGRAPDTQYF

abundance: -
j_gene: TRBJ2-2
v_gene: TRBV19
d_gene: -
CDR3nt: TGTGCCAGTTTATACACCGGGGAGCTGTTTTTT
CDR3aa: CASLYTGELFF

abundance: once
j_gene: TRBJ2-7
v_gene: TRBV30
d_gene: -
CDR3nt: TGTGCCGGTACATCTACGGGAGAGCAGTACTTC
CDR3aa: CAGTSTGEQYF

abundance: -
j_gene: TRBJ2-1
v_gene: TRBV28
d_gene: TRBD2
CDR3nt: TGTGCCAGCAGTCCGTCTAGCGGGAGGGTGCAGTTCTTC
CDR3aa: CASSPSSGRVQFF

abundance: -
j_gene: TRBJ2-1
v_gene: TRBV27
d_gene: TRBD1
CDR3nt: TGTGCCAGCAGCTGGGGACAGGGTGTATACAATGAGCAGTTCTTC
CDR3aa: CASSWGQGVYNEQFF

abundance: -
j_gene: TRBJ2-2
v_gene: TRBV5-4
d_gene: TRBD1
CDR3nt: TGTGCCAGCAGCCCCATGGCCCCGGGACAGGGGAGTACCGGGGAGCTGTTTTTT
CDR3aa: CASSPMAPGQGSTGELFF

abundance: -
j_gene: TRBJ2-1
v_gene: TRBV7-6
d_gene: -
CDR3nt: TGTGCCAGCAGCCGGAGCTGGCCCAATGAGCAGTTCTTC
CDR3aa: CASSRSWPNEQFF

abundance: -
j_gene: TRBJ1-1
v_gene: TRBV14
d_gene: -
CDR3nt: TGTGCCAGCAGCCAGGCGGGGTCGGCGTGGACTGAAGCTTTCTTT
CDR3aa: CASSQAGSAWTEAFF

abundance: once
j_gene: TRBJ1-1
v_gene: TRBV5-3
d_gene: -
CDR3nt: TGTGCCAGAAGCTTGGACCCTCAGGACACTGAAGCTTTCTTT
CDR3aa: CARSLDPQDTEAFF

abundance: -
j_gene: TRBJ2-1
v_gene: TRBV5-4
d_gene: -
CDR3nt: TGTGCCAGCAGTCCCGACTCGAGCTCCTACAATGAGCAGTTCTTC
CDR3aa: CASSPDSSSYNEQFF